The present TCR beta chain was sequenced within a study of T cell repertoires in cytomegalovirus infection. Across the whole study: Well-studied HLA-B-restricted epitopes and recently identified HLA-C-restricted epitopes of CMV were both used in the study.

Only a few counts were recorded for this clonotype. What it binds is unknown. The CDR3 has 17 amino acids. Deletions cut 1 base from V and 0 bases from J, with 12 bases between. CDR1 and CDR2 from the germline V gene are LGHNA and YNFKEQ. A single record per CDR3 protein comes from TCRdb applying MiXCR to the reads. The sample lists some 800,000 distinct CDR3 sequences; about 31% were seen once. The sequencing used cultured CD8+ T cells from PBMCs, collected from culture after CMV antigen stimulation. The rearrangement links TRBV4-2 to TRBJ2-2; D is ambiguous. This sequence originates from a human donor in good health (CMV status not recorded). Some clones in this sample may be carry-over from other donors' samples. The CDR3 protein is CASSQGEGAANTGELFF. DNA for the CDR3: TGTGCCAGCAGCCAAGGGGAAGGTGCCGCGAACACCGGGGAGCTGTTTTTT.